The 22 T cell receptor beta chains in this list originate from one sample, sequenced in a study of shared clonotypes between healthy human individuals. Generated by immunoSEQ multiplex PCR, the TCRdb table keeps only in-frame clones and is missing some. The table includes under 2.5 million clones, about 90% detected once. The sequenced sample consisted of naive CD4+ T cells from PBMCs. Subset reported: CD45RA+ positively selected. The receptors originated from a man aged 18 to 29 in good health. Some clones in this sample may be carry-over from other donors' samples.

The gene calls are TRBV11-2 and TRBJ2-3; D is unresolved. The CDR3 runs to 12 residues. V was trimmed by 3 bases and J by 3 bases, leaving 4 bases between them. Germline lookup yields CDR1 SGHAT and CDR2 FQNNGV. The CDR3 reads CASSFWTDTQYF. The CDR3 DNA sequence: TGTGCCAGCAGCTTTTGGACAGATACGCAGTATTTT.

The J gene is TRBJ2-7, the V gene TRBV5-4, with D possibly TRBD2 on 5 matching bases. V was shortened by 3 bases and J by 2 bases, with 9 bases between the two germline ends. The germline V gene encodes CDR1 SGHNT and CDR2 YYREEE (reference sequence). The length of the CDR3 is 13 residues. CDR3 in amino acids: CASSSPGTYEQYF. The CDR3, as DNA: TGTGCCAGCAGCTCCCCGGGAACCTACGAGCAGTACTTC.

The J gene is TRBJ1-1, the V gene TRBV27, with D possibly matching TRBD1 (6 bases). CDR3 size: 14 residues. In germline, CDR1 is MNHEY, CDR2 SMNVEV (reference sequence). The V end lost 5 bases, the J end lost 1 base, and 11 bases lay between the germline ends. The CDR3 sequence: CASSKQTGNTEAFF. CDR3 nucleotides: TGTGCCAGCAGTAAGCAGACAGGGAACACTGAAGCTTTCTTT.

On this clone itself: This CDR3 is also generated by other DNA sequences in the sample. This rearrangement joins TRBV6-1 to TRBJ1-5; D might be TRBD1 (5 bases). CDR3 length equals 13 residues. From germline, CDR1 is MNHNS and CDR2 SASEGT. V shed 4 bases and J shed 4 bases, with 8 bases lying between them. CDR3 protein: CASSVQVNQPQHF. DNA of the CDR3: TGTGCCAGCAGTGTACAGGTGAATCAGCCCCAGCATTTT.

This clone showed up just once. Other DNA sequences from this sample encode an identical CDR3 as well. CDR3 coding DNA: TGTGCCAGTAGTATAGAGGGACAGGGCAATCAGCCCCAGCATTTT. Translated, it gives CASSIEGQGNQPQHF. The gene calls are TRBV19 and TRBJ1-5; 8 bases map to TRBD1. The V gene's germline CDR1 is LNHDA and CDR2 SQIVND (reference sequence). J was trimmed by 2 bases and V by 0 bases; bases with no gene match: 0. The CDR3 contains 15 residues.

The chain links TRBV18 to TRBJ2-5; D is perhaps TRBD2 (6 bases). V was cut by 4 bases and J by 4 bases, with 13 bases left in between. Per germline, CDR1 KGHSH and CDR2 LQKENI. This CDR3 has 14 residues. DNA of the CDR3: TGTGCCAGCTCACTGCGACTAGTACCAGAGACCCAGTACTTC. This translates into CASSLRLVPETQYF.

The rearrangement joins TRBV28 to TRBJ1-1, with D uncertain. V shed 2 bases and J shed 1 base, with 14 bases lying between them. The CDR3 spans 16 residues. CDR1 is MDHEN and CDR2 is SYDVKM in the germline V gene. In DNA, the CDR3 is TGTGCCAGCAGTTTACTCGGCGGGCAGACGAACACTGAAGCTTTCTTT. Its protein product is CASSLLGGQTNTEAFF. The entire variable domain, with the rest obtained from reference TRBV28 and TRBJ1-1, is as follows: DVKVTQSSRYLVKRTGEKVFLECVQDMDHENMFWYRQDPGLGLRLIYFSYDVKMKEKGDIPEGYSVSREKKERFSLILESASTNQTSMYLCASSLLGGQTNTEAFFGQGTRLTVV.

This chain joins TRBV28 and TRBJ2-5, with a possible D match to TRBD1 (6 bases). This CDR3 has 17 residues. V lost 4 bases and J lost 4, with 22 bases in between. Per the germline V gene, CDR1 is MDHEN and CDR2 is SYDVKM. The CDR3 DNA reads TGTGCCAGCAGTTACTCGATGTTCAGGGGAGTGGGAGAGACCCAGTACTTC. Translation gives CASSYSMFRGVGETQYF.

In the case of this clone: Other nucleotide sequences in the sample specify the same CDR3. The chain couples TRBV30 to TRBJ1-1; 8 bases agree with TRBD1. The CDR3 is 13 amino acids. In germline, CDR1 is GTSNPN, CDR2 SVGIG (reference sequence). The V and J ends lost 0 bases and 8 bases, in that order; junction bases with no gene match: 5. CDR3 residues: CAWSVNRGTEAFF. The DNA for the CDR3 is TGTGCCTGGAGTGTGAACAGGGGGACCGAAGCTTTCTTT.

V gene TRBV9 combines with J gene TRBJ2-1, with 14 bases that match TRBD2. J lost 5 bases, V lost 4 bases, and 8 bases had no gene match. The V gene's germline CDR1 is SGDLS and CDR2 YYNGEE. The CDR3 spans 17 residues. The CDR3 is CASSPTPGLAGDNEQFF. The CDR3 nucleotides read TGTGCCAGCAGCCCAACCCCGGGACTAGCGGGAGACAATGAGCAGTTCTTC.

The chain combines TRBV28 with TRBJ1-4, with a possible D match to TRBD1 (6 bases). Trimming pared 7 bases from V and 4 bases from J, leaving 16 bases between. The CDR3 totals 15 residues. Germline CDR1 reads MDHEN; CDR2 reads SYDVKM. CDR3 region: CASIVAGALNEKLFF. DNA for the CDR3: TGTGCCAGCATTGTCGCGGGGGCACTTAATGAAAAACTGTTTTTT.

The chain has TRBV2 and TRBJ2-7; TRBD1 aligns across 8 bases. The V gene end was trimmed by 9 bases and the J gene end by 2 bases; junction bases not matched to a gene: 12. CDR3 length equals 15 residues. Per germline, CDR1 SNHLY and CDR2 FYNNEI. CDR3 DNA: TGTGCCAGTAGCCGCTCCGGGACAGGCCCCTACGAGCAGTACTTC. Translated, it gives CASSRSGTGPYEQYF.

A remark on this clone: One junction end does not reproduce the germline sequence, and a read error may be involved. J is TRBJ1-2 and V is TRBV6-1; no reliable D call. This CDR3 region has 11 residues. CDR1 and CDR2 (germline): MNHNS, SASEGT. This chain's CDR3 is CASRERLDTLF. The CDR3 nucleotides are TGTGCCAGCAGGGAAAGGCTAGATACACTCTTC.

This chain joins TRBV29-1 and TRBJ1-2; 7 bases agree with TRBD1. The CDR3 is 15 residues long. In germline, CDR1 is SQVTM, CDR2 ANQGSEA. The V segment lost 6 bases and the J segment 2 bases; nucleotides outside the gene matches: 12. The CDR3 loop is CSVDGLSRGNYGYTF. For the CDR3, the DNA is TGCAGCGTCGATGGGTTAAGCAGGGGGAACTATGGCTACACCTTC.

This clone was observed once. The chain is built from TRBV11-3 and TRBJ2-2, with D possibly TRBD2 on 5 matching bases. V lost 1 base, J lost 5 bases, and 5 bases lay in between. This CDR3 spans 13 amino acids. CDR1 SGHNT and CDR2 YENEEA come from the germline V gene. This chain's CDR3 is CASSLGRTGELFF. Written as DNA, the CDR3 is TGTGCCAGCAGCTTAGGGAGGACCGGGGAGCTGTTTTTT. The variable domain in full, with the rest retrieved from reference TRBV11-3 and TRBJ2-2, is EAGVVQSPRYKIIEKKQPVAFWCNPISGHNTLYWYLQNLGQGPELLIRYENEEAVDDSQLPKDRFSAERLKGVDSTLKIQPAELGDSAVYLCASSLGRTGELFFGEGSRLTVL.

DNA for the CDR3: TGCGCCAGCAGCTTGTATCCAGAGAACACTGAAGCTTTCTTT. This sequence encodes CASSLYPENTEAFF. The rearrangement links TRBV5-1 to TRBJ1-1; D is unresolved. From germline, CDR1 is SGHRS and CDR2 YFSETQ. The germline V and J ends were trimmed by 1 base and 1 base, with 8 bases remaining between them. The CDR3 covers 14 residues.

The gene calls are TRBV29-1 and TRBJ2-1, with 8 nucleotides matching TRBD1. In germline, CDR1 is SQVTM, CDR2 ANQGSEA. J was trimmed by 9 bases and V by 7 bases; bases with no gene match: 11. The CDR3 is 13 residues long. CDR3 DNA sequence: TGCAGCGCAGGACAGGGTGTAAATGGTGAGCAGTTCTTC. Protein product: CSAGQGVNGEQFF.

The chain carries TRBV6-6 and TRBJ1-4; 7 positions match TRBD1. This CDR3 has 14 residues. Trimming removed 6 bases from V and 3 bases from J; junction bases left unmatched: 4. Germline CDR1 and CDR2: MNHNY and SVGAGI (reference sequence). The CDR3, as DNA: TGTGCCAGCAGAGCAACAGGGGCTAATGAAAAACTGTTTTTT. Translation gives CASRATGANEKLFF.

In this sample, this clone turned up many times. Other DNA sequences of this sample code for an identical CDR3. The chain combines TRBV5-1 with TRBJ2-1; 9 bases are a match to TRBD2. With 0 bases clipped from V and 3 bases from J, the junction kept 1 base outside the gene matches. Germline-derived CDR1 and CDR2 are SGHRS and YFSETQ. The CDR3 runs to 15 residues. Here the CDR3 reads CASSLGLADYNEQFF. The CDR3 nucleotides read TGCGCCAGCAGCTTGGGACTAGCGGACTACAATGAGCAGTTCTTC.

The gene calls are TRBV6-5 and TRBJ1-5, with 8 bases matching TRBD1. The V gene end was trimmed by 6 bases and the J gene end by 8 bases; junction bases not matched to a gene: 9. Germline V lookup: CDR1 MNHEY, CDR2 SVGAGI. The CDR3 covers 14 residues. CDR3 region: CASSPGGKWKPQHF. The CDR3 coding sequence is TGTGCCAGCAGCCCAGGGGGCAAGTGGAAGCCCCAGCATTTT.

This sequence joins TRBV28 and TRBJ2-5; 7 bases line up with TRBD1. This CDR3 is 15 amino acids long. Trimming at V came to 3 bases and at J to 1 base, leaving 5 bases not matched to a gene. Germline values: CDR1 MDHEN, CDR2 SYDVKM. The CDR3 DNA reads as TGTGCCAGCAGTTTTCGACAGGGAACCCAAGAGACCCAGTACTTC. Translation: CASSFRQGTQETQYF.

The chain has TRBV7-9 and TRBJ1-4; D is unresolved. V dropped 5 bases and J dropped 13 bases, with 14 bases sitting between them. Germline lookup yields CDR1 SEHNR and CDR2 FQNEAQ (reference sequence). The CDR3 covers 12 residues. CDR3 protein: CASSAQEGSLFF. In nucleotides, the CDR3 is TGTGCCAGCAGCGCCCAGGAGGGCTCACTGTTTTTT.